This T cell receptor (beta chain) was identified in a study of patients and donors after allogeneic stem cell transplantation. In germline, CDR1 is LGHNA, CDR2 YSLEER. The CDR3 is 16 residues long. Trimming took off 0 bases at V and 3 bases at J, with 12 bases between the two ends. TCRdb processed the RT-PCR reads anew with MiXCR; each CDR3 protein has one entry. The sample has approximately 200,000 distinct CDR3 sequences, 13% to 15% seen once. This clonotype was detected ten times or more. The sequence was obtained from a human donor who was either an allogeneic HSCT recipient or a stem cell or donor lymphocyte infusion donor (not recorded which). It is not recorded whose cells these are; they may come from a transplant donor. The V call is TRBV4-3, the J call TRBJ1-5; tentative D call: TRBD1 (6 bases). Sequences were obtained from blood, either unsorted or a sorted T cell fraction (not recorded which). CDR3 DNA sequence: TGCGCCAGCAGCCAAGAAATAGGGGGGATCAATCAGCCCCAGCATTTT. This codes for CASSQEIGGINQPQHF.